This T cell receptor (beta chain) was identified in a study of T cell changes during pregnancy in multiple sclerosis. CDR3 length equals 14 residues. Trimming shortened V by 6 bases and J by 6 bases, and 14 bases separated the two germline ends. Germline values: CDR1 MNHEY, CDR2 SMNVEV (reference sequence). The repertoire was sequenced with immunoSEQ multiplex PCR; TCRdb's copy has only in-frame clones and lacks some. This table holds around 99,000 clones, 92% found once. The specimen comprised peripheral blood, sampled in the third trimester of pregnancy. The chain links TRBV27 to TRBJ1-4, with D maybe TRBD1 (6 bases). This TCR derives from a female donor in good health, enrolled as a control in a pregnancy study. CDR3 region: CASRDSSYDEKLFF. The CDR3 nucleotides read TGTGCCAGCAGGGACAGTTCATATGATGAAAAACTGTTTTTT.